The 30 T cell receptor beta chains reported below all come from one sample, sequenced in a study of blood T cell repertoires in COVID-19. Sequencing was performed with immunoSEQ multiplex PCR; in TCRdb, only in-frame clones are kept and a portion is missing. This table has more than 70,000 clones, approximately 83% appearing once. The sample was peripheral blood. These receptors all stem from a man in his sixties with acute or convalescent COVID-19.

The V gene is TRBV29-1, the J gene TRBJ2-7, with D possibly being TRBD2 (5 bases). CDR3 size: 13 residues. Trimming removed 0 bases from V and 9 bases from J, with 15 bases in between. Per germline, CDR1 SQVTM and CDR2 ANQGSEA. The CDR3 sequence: CSVEDNSGSRQYF. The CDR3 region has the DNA TGCAGCGTTGAAGATAATTCGGGATCTCGGCAGTACTTC.

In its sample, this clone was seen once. CDR3 sequence: CASKTGLAGGTTGELFF. In DNA, the CDR3 is TGTGCCAGTAAGACGGGACTAGCGGGGGGGACCACCGGGGAGCTGTTTTTT. The gene calls are TRBV19 and TRBJ2-2; 16 positions match TRBD2. The V gene's germline CDR1 is LNHDA and CDR2 SQIVND (reference sequence). The V and J ends lost 7 bases and 4 bases, in that order; junction bases with no gene match: 6. This CDR3 comprises 17 residues.

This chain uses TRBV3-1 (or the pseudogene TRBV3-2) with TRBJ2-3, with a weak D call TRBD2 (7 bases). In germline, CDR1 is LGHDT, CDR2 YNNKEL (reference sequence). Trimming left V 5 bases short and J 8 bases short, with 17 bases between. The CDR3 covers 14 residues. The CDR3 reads CASSEGGGRGTQYF. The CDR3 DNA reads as TGTGCCAGCAGCGAAGGGGGGGGGAGAGGTACGCAGTATTTT.

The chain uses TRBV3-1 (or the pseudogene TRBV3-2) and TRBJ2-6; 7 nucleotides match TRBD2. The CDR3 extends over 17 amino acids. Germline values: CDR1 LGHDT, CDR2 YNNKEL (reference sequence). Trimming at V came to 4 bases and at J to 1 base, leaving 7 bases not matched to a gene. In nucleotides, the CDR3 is TGTGCCAGCAGCCGGAGCGGGGTTCGTTCTGGGGCCAACGTCCTGACTTTC. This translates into CASSRSGVRSGANVLTF.

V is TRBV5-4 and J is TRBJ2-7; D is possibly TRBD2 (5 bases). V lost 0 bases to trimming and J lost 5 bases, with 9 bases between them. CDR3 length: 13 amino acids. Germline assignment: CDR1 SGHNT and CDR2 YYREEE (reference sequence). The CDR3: CASSLVASDEQYF. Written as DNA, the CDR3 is TGTGCCAGCAGCTTGGTAGCGAGTGACGAGCAGTACTTC.

The CDR3 nucleotides read TGTGCCAGCAGATTTGCTAGCAACAATGAGCAGTTCTTC. It encodes CASRFASNNEQFF. The chain combines TRBV6-5 with TRBJ2-1; TRBD2 is a possible D gene (5 bases). Trimming shortened V by 6 bases and J by 5 bases, and 11 bases separated the two germline ends. The CDR3 extends over 13 amino acids. The germline CDR1 and CDR2 sequences are MNHEY and SVGAGI.

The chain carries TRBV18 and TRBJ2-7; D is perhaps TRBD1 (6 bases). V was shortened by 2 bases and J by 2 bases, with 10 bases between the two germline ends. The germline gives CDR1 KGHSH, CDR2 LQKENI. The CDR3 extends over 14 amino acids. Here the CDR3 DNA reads TGTGCCAGCTCACCAGGACAGCCACCCTACGAGCAGTACTTC. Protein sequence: CASSPGQPPYEQYF.

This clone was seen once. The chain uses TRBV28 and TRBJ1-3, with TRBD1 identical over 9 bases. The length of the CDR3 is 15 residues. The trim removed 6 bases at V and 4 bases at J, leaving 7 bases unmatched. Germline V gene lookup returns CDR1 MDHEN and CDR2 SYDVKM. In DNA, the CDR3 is TGTGCCAGCAGCCACCGACAGGGGGGCGGAAACACCATATATTTT. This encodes CASSHRQGGGNTIYF.

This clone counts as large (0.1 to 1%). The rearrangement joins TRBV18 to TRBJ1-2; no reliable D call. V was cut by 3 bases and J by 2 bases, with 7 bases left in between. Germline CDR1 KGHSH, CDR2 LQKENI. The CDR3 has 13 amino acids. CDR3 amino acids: CASSPAGNYGYTF. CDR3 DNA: TGTGCCAGCTCACCGGCGGGAAACTATGGCTACACCTTC.

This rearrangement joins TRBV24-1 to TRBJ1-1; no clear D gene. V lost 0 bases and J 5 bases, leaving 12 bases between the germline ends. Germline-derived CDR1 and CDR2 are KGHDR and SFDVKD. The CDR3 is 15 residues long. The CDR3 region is CATSDLGRIETEAFF. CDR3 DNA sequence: TGTGCCACCAGTGATTTGGGCAGGATAGAAACTGAAGCTTTCTTT.

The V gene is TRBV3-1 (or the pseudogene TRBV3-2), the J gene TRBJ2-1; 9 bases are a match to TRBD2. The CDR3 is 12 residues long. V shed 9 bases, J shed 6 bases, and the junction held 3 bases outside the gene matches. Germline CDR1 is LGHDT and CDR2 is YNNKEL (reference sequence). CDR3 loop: CASGLASNEQFF. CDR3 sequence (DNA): TGTGCCAGTGGACTAGCGAGCAATGAGCAGTTCTTC.

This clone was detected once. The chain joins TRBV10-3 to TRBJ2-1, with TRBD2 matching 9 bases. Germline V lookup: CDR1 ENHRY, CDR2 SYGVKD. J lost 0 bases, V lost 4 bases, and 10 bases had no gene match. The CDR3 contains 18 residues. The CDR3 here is CAISGERGDRSSYNEQFF. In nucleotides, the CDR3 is TGTGCCATCAGTGGCGAGCGGGGGGACCGGAGCTCCTACAATGAGCAGTTCTTC.

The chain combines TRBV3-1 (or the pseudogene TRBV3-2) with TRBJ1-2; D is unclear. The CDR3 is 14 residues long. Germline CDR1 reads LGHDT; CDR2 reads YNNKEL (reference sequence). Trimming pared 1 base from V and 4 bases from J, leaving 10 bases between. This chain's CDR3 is CASSQGEGVYGYTF. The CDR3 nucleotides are TGTGCCAGCAGCCAAGGAGAGGGAGTCTATGGCTACACCTTC.

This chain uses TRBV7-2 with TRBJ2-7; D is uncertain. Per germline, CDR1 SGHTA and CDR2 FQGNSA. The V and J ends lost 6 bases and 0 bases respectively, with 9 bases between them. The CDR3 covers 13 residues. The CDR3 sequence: CASRNTSSYEQYF. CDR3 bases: TGTGCCAGCAGGAATACGAGCTCCTACGAGCAGTACTTC.

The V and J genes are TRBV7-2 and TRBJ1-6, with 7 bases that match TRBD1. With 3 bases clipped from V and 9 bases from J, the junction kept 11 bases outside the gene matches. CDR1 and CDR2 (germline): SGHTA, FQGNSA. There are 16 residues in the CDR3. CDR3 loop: CASSLGQTPFGSPLHF. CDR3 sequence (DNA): TGTGCCAGCAGCTTGGGACAGACTCCTTTCGGTTCACCCCTCCACTTT.

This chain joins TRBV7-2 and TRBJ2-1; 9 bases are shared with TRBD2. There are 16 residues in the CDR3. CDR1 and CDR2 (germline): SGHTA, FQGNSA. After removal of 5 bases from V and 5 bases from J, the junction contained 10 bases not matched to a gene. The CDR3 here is CASSPVGTSSDNEQFF. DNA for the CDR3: TGTGCCAGCAGCCCCGTCGGGACTAGCTCGGACAATGAGCAGTTCTTC.

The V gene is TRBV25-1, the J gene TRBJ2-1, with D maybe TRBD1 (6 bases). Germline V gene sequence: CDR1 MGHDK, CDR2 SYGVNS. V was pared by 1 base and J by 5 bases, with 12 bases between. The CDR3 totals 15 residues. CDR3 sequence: CASSELTGNNNEQFF. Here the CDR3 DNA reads TGTGCCAGCAGTGAATTAACAGGGAATAACAATGAGCAGTTCTTC.

The CDR3 protein is CASLGQGASEAFF. The CDR3 nucleotides read TGTGCCAGCCTGGGACAGGGGGCGTCTGAAGCTTTCTTT. The chain uses TRBV19 and TRBJ1-1, with 12 bases fitting TRBD1. The CDR3 has 13 amino acids. Germline CDR1 LNHDA, CDR2 SQIVND (reference sequence). With V trimmed by 9 bases and J by 6 bases, 5 bases remained unmatched.

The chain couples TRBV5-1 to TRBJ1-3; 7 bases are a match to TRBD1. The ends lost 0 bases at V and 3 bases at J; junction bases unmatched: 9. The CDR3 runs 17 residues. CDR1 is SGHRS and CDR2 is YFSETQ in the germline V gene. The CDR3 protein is CASSLGARRGHGNTIYF. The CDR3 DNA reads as TGCGCCAGCAGCTTGGGTGCGAGGAGGGGGCATGGAAACACCATATATTTT.

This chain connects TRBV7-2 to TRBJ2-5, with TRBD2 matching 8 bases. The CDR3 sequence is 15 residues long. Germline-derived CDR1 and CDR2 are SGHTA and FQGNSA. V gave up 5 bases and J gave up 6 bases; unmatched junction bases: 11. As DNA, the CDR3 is TGTGCCAGCAGCCCTCGGGGGGGCATGTATCAGACCCAGTACTTC. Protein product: CASSPRGGMYQTQYF.

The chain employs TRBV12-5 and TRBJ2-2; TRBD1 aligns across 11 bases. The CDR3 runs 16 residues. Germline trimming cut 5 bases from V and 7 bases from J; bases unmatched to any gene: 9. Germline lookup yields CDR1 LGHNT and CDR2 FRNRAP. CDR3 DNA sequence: TGTGCTAGTGGTCCAGGACAGGGGGCGTATGGCGGGGAGCTGTTTTTT. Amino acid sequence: CASGPGQGAYGGELFF.

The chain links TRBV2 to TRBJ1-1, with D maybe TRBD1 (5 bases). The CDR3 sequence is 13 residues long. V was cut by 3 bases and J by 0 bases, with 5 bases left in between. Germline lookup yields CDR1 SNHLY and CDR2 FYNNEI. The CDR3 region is CASSDRVNTEAFF. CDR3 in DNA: TGTGCCAGCAGTGACAGGGTGAACACTGAAGCTTTCTTT.

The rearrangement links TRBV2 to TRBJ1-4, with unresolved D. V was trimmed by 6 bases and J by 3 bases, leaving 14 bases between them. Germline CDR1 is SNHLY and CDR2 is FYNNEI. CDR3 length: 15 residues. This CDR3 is CASRSTGWPNEKLFF. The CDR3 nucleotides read TGTGCCAGCAGGTCCACGGGATGGCCTAATGAAAAACTGTTTTTT.

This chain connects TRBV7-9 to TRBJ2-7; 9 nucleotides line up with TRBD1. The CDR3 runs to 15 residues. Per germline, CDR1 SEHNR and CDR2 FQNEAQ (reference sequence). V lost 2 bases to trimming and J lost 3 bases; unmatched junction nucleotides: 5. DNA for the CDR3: TGTGCCAGCAGCTTAATGCGGGACAGGGTCTACGAGCAGTACTTC. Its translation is CASSLMRDRVYEQYF. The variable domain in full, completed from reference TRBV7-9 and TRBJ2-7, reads DTGVSQNPRHKITKRGQNVTFRCDPISEHNRLYWYRQTLGQGPEFLTYFQNEAQLEKSRLLSDRFSAERPKGSFSTLEIQRTEQGDSAMYLCASSLMRDRVYEQYFGPGTRLTVT.

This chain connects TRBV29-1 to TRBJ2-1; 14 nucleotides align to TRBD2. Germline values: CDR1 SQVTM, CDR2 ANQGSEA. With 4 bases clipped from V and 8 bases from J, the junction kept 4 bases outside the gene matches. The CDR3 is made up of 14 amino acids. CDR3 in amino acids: CSVAGTSGSDEQFF. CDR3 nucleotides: TGCAGCGTTGCCGGGACTAGCGGGAGCGATGAGCAGTTCTTC.

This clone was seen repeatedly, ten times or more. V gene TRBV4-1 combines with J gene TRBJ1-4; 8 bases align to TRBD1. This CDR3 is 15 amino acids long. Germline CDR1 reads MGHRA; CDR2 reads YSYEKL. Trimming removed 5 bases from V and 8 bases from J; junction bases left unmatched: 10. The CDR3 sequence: CASSKFPGTGEKLFF. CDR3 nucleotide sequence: TGCGCCAGCAGCAAATTCCCCGGGACAGGAGAAAAACTGTTTTTT.

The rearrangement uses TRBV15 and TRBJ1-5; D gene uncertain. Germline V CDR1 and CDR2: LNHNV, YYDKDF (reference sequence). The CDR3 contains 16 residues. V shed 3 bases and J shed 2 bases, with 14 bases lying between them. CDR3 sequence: CATSSVPGLGNQPQHF. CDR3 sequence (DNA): TGTGCCACCAGCAGCGTCCCGGGGTTGGGCAATCAGCCCCAGCATTTT. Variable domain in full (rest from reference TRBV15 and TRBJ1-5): DAMVIQNPRYQVTQFGKPVTLSCSQTLNHNVMYWYQQKSSQAPKLLFHYYDKDFNNEADTPDNFQSRRPNTSFCFLDIRSPGLGDTAMYLCATSSVPGLGNQPQHFGDGTRLSIL.

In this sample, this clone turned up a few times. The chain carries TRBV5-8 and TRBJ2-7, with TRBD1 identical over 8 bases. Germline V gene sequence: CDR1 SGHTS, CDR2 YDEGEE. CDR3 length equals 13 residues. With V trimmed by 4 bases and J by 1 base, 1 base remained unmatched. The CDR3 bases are TGTGCCAGCAGCCGGACAGGGTCCTACGAGCAGTACTTC. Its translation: CASSRTGSYEQYF. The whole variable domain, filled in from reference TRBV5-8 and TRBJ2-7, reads EAGVTQSPTHLIKTRGQQATLRCSPISGHTSVYWYQQALGLGLQFLLWYDEGEERNRGNFPPRFSGRQFPNYSSELNVNALELEDSALYLCASSRTGSYEQYFGPGTRLTVT.

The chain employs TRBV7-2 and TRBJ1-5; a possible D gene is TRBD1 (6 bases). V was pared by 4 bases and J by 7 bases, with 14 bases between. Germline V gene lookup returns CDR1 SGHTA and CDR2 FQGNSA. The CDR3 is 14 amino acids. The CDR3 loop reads CASSWGGRGQPQHF. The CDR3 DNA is TGTGCCAGCAGCTGGGGGGGGCGCGGGCAGCCCCAGCATTTT.

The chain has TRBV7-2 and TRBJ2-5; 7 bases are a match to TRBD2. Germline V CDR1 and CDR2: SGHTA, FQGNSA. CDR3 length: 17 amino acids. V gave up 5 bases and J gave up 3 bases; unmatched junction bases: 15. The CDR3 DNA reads TGTGCCAGCAGCCGTTCGGGGGGTCGGATTAAGGAAGAGACCCAGTACTTC. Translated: CASSRSGGRIKEETQYF.